This paragraph reports one TCR beta chain. While infection was still active, Seattle patients were enrolled and then followed longitudinally. The data are from a study of blood T cell repertoires in COVID-19. About the research overall: Material from acute and convalescent COVID-19 was sourced from the United States, Italy and Spain.

The germline gives CDR1 MNHEY, CDR2 SMNVEV (reference sequence). This CDR3 has 17 amino acids. Losses at the gene ends were 3 bases for V and 4 bases for J; bases not matched to a gene: 12. Original processing notes: It was from reference gene primer amplification that nucleated cell counts were estimated. Measured with immunoSEQ multiplex PCR; TCRdb has only the in-frame clones, and not every one. That table supplies the V and J calls and clone size; D and trimming were determined from the DNA. The profile covers fewer than 70,000 clones, with approximately 86% appearing a single time and approximately 15% taken by the ten largest.

The genes are TRBV27 and TRBJ2-3, with 8 bases that match TRBD2. The source is a man between 40 and 49 years old with COVID-19, enrolled during active disease. What was sequenced was peripheral blood. The CDR3 is CASSFISGTSLPDTQYF. The CDR3 bases are TGTGCCAGCAGTTTCATATCCGGGACTAGTCTCCCAGATACGCAGTATTTT.